Listed below are T cell receptor beta chains from one sample, sequenced in a study of blood T cell repertoires in COVID-19. The data were produced by immunoSEQ multiplex PCR, yet TCRdb's version contains in-frame clones alone and is incomplete. This sample has about 120,000 clones, with over 70% found just once. Sequencing used peripheral blood. The receptors stem from a woman aged 70 to 79 with acute or convalescent COVID-19. Both conserved end residues are part of each CDR3. A D gene is named only where the DNA matches it firmly. Expanded clones get a size class; other rows say once, few or many, or leave the size out.

TRBV29-1	TRBD1	TRBJ1-1	.	CSVEGTGEMNTEAFF	TGCAGCGTTGAAGGCACAGGGGAAATGAACACTGAAGCTTTCTTT
TRBV19	.	TRBJ1-2	few	CASSMEGDGYTF	TGTGCCAGTAGTATGGAAGGAGACGGCTACACCTTC
TRBV2	TRBD2	TRBJ2-7	.	CASSEPGGPQTYEQYF	TGTGCCAGCAGTGAACCGGGGGGGCCCCAAACCTACGAGCAGTACTTC
TRBV2	.	TRBJ2-1	once	CASSVVSYNEQFF	TGTGCCAGCAGTGTAGTCTCCTACAATGAGCAGTTCTTC
TRBV11-3	.	TRBJ2-5	.	CASSLGRQQETQYF	TGTGCCAGCAGCTTAGGGAGACAGCAAGAGACCCAGTACTTC
TRBV9	TRBD1	TRBJ2-7	.	CASSVGSGGYEQYF	TGTGCCAGCAGCGTAGGATCAGGGGGCTACGAGCAGTACTTC
TRBV5-1	.	TRBJ1-1	.	CASSWGQNTEAFF	TGCGCCAGCAGCTGGGGACAGAACACTGAAGCTTTCTTT
TRBV11-2	TRBD1	TRBJ1-6	.	CASKGGQGIPGNSPLHF	TGTGCCTCGAAGGGAGGACAGGGGATCCCCGGGAATTCACCCCTCCACTTT
TRBV19	TRBD1	TRBJ1-1	few	CATRQGNTEAFF	TGTGCCACTCGACAGGGGAACACTGAAGCTTTCTTT
TRBV6-1	.	TRBJ1-2	.	CASSEVLRDTYYGYTF	TGTGCCAGCAGTGAAGTGTTAAGGGACACCTACTATGGCTACACCTTC
TRBV14	TRBD1	TRBJ1-1	.	CASRMTGEIPEAFF	TGTGCCAGCAGAATGACAGGGGAAATACCTGAAGCTTTCTTT
TRBV9	.	TRBJ1-6	.	CASSVGRLDSPLHF	TGTGCCAGCAGCGTAGGTAGATTAGATTCACCCCTCCACTTT
TRBV27	TRBD2	TRBJ2-2	.	CASTGLAGPGRTGELFF	TGTGCCAGCACCGGACTAGCGGGCCCGGGGCGCACCGGGGAGCTGTTTTTT
TRBV4-2	TRBD2	TRBJ2-2	.	CASSQDWAGVAGELFF	TGTGCCAGCAGCCAAGATTGGGCGGGAGTGGCCGGGGAGCTGTTTTTT
TRBV3-1/TRBV3-2	TRBD1	TRBJ1-2	.	CASSLRTGEMPSGYTF	TGTGCCAGCAGCCTTCGGACAGGGGAAATGCCTTCGGGCTACACCTTC
TRBV7-9	.	TRBJ2-7	.	CASSTSTGSSEQYF	TGTGCCAGCAGCACCAGTACAGGGTCCTCCGAGCAGTACTTC
TRBV5-1	.	TRBJ2-7	.	CASSLAPGGAYEQYF	TGCGCCAGCAGCTTGGCCCCGGGCGGGGCCTACGAGCAGTACTTC
TRBV2	TRBD1	TRBJ1-5	.	CASRDRKNQPQHF	TGTGCCAGCAGGGACAGGAAGAATCAGCCCCAGCATTTT
TRBV5-1	TRBD2	TRBJ2-1	.	CASSPRGSGRAKEQFF	TGCGCCAGCAGCCCCCGGGGGAGCGGGAGGGCCAAGGAGCAGTTCTTC
TRBV6-4	.	TRBJ2-2	few	CASSSQGTGELFF	TGTGCCAGCAGTTCCCAGGGCACCGGGGAGCTGTTTTTT
TRBV10-3	.	TRBJ1-2	.	CAISDSKRGYGYTF	TGTGCCATCAGTGATAGTAAGAGGGGGTATGGCTACACCTTC
TRBV27	.	TRBJ1-6	few	CASSYQQGNNSPLHF	TGTGCCAGCAGTTATCAACAGGGCAATAATTCACCCCTCCACTTT
TRBV3-1/TRBV3-2	.	TRBJ2-5	.	CASSPLGEGEQETQYF	TGTGCCAGCAGCCCTTTGGGGGAGGGGGAGCAAGAGACCCAGTACTTC
TRBV6-5	TRBD1	TRBJ2-3	.	CASTKGQGRDTQYF	TGTGCCAGCACCAAGGGACAGGGTAGGGATACGCAGTATTTT
TRBV6-5	TRBD2	TRBJ2-7	.	CASSYSGTTPNEQYF	TGTGCCAGCAGTTACTCCGGGACTACCCCAAACGAGCAGTACTTC
TRBV30	.	TRBJ2-2	.	CAWIPLGHLNTGELFF	TGTGCCTGGATCCCCTTGGGACACTTGAACACCGGGGAGCTGTTTTTT
TRBV5-1	TRBD2	TRBJ2-2	.	CASSPGLAGGRNTGELFF	TGCGCCAGCAGCCCCGGACTAGCGGGGGGGCGGAACACCGGGGAGCTGTTTTTT
TRBV20-1	TRBD2	TRBJ2-3	once	CSASVSGSESDTQYF	TGCAGTGCTAGTGTAAGCGGGAGTGAGTCAGATACGCAGTATTTT
TRBV20-1	.	TRBJ2-5	.	CSAQVQETQYF	TGCAGTGCGCAGGTGCAAGAGACCCAGTACTTC
TRBV6-6	TRBD1	TRBJ1-1	.	CASSRLGTGIRGTEAFF	TGTGCCAGCAGCCGATTAGGGACAGGTATTAGGGGCACTGAAGCTTTCTTT
TRBV7-9	TRBD2	TRBJ2-1	.	CASSFGTSGGEQFF	TGTGCCAGCAGCTTCGGGACTAGCGGGGGTGAGCAGTTCTTC